This T cell receptor (beta chain) was observed in a study of shared clonotypes between healthy human individuals. The CDR3 contains 18 residues. J was trimmed by 2 bases and V by 4 bases; bases with no gene match: 15. In germline, CDR1 is SGHNT, CDR2 YYREEE (reference sequence). As handled by the study authors: Owing to the provision of junction-only sequences devoid of quality scores by immunoSEQ, filtering differed. Assay used: immunoSEQ multiplex PCR; TCRdb lists only in-frame clones, some missing. That table gives V, J and clone size, and the DNA gave D and trimming. This table holds approximately 1.5 million clones, approximately 98.5% found once. Worth noting for this clone: What it binds is not known. This same CDR3 is encoded by further DNA sequences in the sample.

The study, taken as a whole, reports: Memory subsets had estimated richness that was generally smaller than that of naive subsets. Sampling covered blood only; tissue repertoires likely differ.

Sequenced material: naive CD4+ T cells sorted from blood. Subset given: CD45RA+ positively selected. This rearrangement joins TRBV5-4 to TRBJ1-2; 9 nucleotides align to TRBD1. The sequence was collected from a man in his thirties or forties in good health. In nucleotides, the CDR3 is TGTGCCAGCAGCCCCCCTCCGACAGGGGGGTTCCAAAACTATGGCTACACCTTC. As protein: CASSPPPTGGFQNYGYTF.